Listed below are T cell receptor beta chains from one sample, sequenced in a study of cytotoxic CD8 clonotypes in ibrutinib-treated CLL. Measured with immunoSEQ multiplex PCR; TCRdb has only the in-frame clones, and not every one. The sample has 20,000 to 25,000 clones, about 69% seen once; the top ten hold less than 60%. This specimen was PBMCs, taken after 12 months of ibrutinib treatment. These receptors were collected from a human donor with chronic lymphocytic leukemia. The CDR3 runs from the conserved cysteine through the conserved F or W. The order of the fields is CDR3 DNA, CDR3 protein, J gene, clone size, V gene, D gene. A D gene is named only where the DNA matches it firmly. Expanded clones get a size class; other rows say once, few or many, or leave the size out.

CDR3 DNA: TGTGCCAGCAGCTTAGTTCCCCTAGCTGGTGAGACCCAGTACTTC; CDR3 protein: CASSLVPLAGETQYF; J gene: TRBJ2-5; clone size: NA; V gene: TRBV11-2; D gene: NA
CDR3 DNA: TGTGCCAGCAGCGAGCCAGATAACTATGGCTACACCTTC; CDR3 protein: CASSEPDNYGYTF; J gene: TRBJ1-2; clone size: NA; V gene: TRBV6-5; D gene: NA
CDR3 DNA: TGCGCCAGCAGCTTGAAGGGGGCGCAGGGCTACACCTTC; CDR3 protein: CASSLKGAQGYTF; J gene: TRBJ1-2; clone size: NA; V gene: TRBV5-1; D gene: TRBD1
CDR3 DNA: TGTGCCAGCGGTTTTGGGGCGAGGACTGGAAACACCATATATTTT; CDR3 protein: CASGFGARTGNTIYF; J gene: TRBJ1-3; clone size: few; V gene: TRBV7-9; D gene: NA
CDR3 DNA: TGTGCCAGCATAAACCAGGGCAGGGGTAATTCACCCCTCCACTTT; CDR3 protein: CASINQGRGNSPLHF; J gene: TRBJ1-6; clone size: once; V gene: TRBV28; D gene: NA
CDR3 DNA: TGTGCCAGCTCACCCGGACAGGGCACTGAAGCTTTCTTT; CDR3 protein: CASSPGQGTEAFF; J gene: TRBJ1-1; clone size: NA; V gene: TRBV18; D gene: TRBD1
CDR3 DNA: TGTGCCAGCAGCGCGGGGACAGCCTATCAGCCCCAGCATTTT; CDR3 protein: CASSAGTAYQPQHF; J gene: TRBJ1-5; clone size: NA; V gene: TRBV9; D gene: TRBD1
CDR3 DNA: TGTGCCAGCAGCGGGGTCAGCAGCAATCAGCCCCAGCATTTT; CDR3 protein: CASSGVSSNQPQHF; J gene: TRBJ1-5; clone size: NA; V gene: TRBV7-2; D gene: NA
CDR3 DNA: TGTGCCAGCTCACCAGACAGGGCACACGAGCAGTACTTC; CDR3 protein: CASSPDRAHEQYF; J gene: TRBJ2-7; clone size: NA; V gene: TRBV18; D gene: TRBD1
CDR3 DNA: TGTGCCAGCAGCGCCCGGACAGGGAGCACAGATACGCAGTATTTT; CDR3 protein: CASSARTGSTDTQYF; J gene: TRBJ2-3; clone size: NA; V gene: TRBV9; D gene: TRBD1
CDR3 DNA: TGCAGACTAGGGGGAAACTATGGCTACACCTTC; CDR3 protein: CRLGGNYGYTF; J gene: TRBJ1-2; clone size: few; V gene: TRBV20-1; D gene: NA
CDR3 DNA: TGTGCCAGCAGCCTAACCTACGAGCAGTACTTC; CDR3 protein: CASSLTYEQYF; J gene: TRBJ2-7; clone size: NA; V gene: TRBV11-2; D gene: NA
CDR3 DNA: TGTGCCAGCAGCCACGCCGGACACCCGAACACTGAAGCTTTCTTT; CDR3 protein: CASSHAGHPNTEAFF; J gene: TRBJ1-1; clone size: NA; V gene: TRBV14; D gene: NA
CDR3 DNA: TGTGCCAGCAGCGCCGACACTGAAGCTTTCTTT; CDR3 protein: CASSADTEAFF; J gene: TRBJ1-1; clone size: NA; V gene: TRBV13; D gene: NA
CDR3 DNA: TGTGCCAGCAGTGAAGAAGGACTAGCGGGGCTCGAGGACATTCAGTACTTC; CDR3 protein: CASSEEGLAGLEDIQYF; J gene: TRBJ2-4; clone size: few; V gene: TRBV2; D gene: TRBD2
CDR3 DNA: TGTGCCAGCAGCTTGGTAGCAGGGGGGGACGGAACTGAAGCTTTCTTT; CDR3 protein: CASSLVAGGDGTEAFF; J gene: TRBJ1-1; clone size: few; V gene: TRBV5-4; D gene: TRBD1
CDR3 DNA: TGTGCCAGCATGATAACAGGGAGAGGTGGCTACACCTTC; CDR3 protein: CASMITGRGGYTF; J gene: TRBJ1-2; clone size: NA; V gene: TRBV6-1; D gene: NA
CDR3 DNA: TGCAGCGTTGGGACAGGGTCCTACGAGCAGTACTTC; CDR3 protein: CSVGTGSYEQYF; J gene: TRBJ2-7; clone size: NA; V gene: TRBV29-1; D gene: TRBD1
CDR3 DNA: TGCGCCAGCGGGGACAATGAGCAGTTCTTC; CDR3 protein: CASGDNEQFF; J gene: TRBJ2-1; clone size: NA; V gene: TRBV4-3; D gene: NA
CDR3 DNA: TGTGCCAGCAGCGTTAGTCAGCGGGCCGAGCAGTTCTTC; CDR3 protein: CASSVSQRAEQFF; J gene: TRBJ2-1; clone size: few; V gene: TRBV9; D gene: NA
CDR3 DNA: TGTGCCTGCCAAATGGGCGGGGCGAACACCGGGGAGCTGTTTTTT; CDR3 protein: CACQMGGANTGELFF; J gene: TRBJ2-2; clone size: NA; V gene: TRBV30; D gene: NA
CDR3 DNA: TGTGCCAGCAGTTACTTGAACACCGGGGAGCTGTTTTTT; CDR3 protein: CASSYLNTGELFF; J gene: TRBJ2-2; clone size: NA; V gene: TRBV6-6; D gene: NA
CDR3 DNA: TGTGCCAGCCGATTTACAGGGGAAGGTGGCTACACCTTC; CDR3 protein: CASRFTGEGGYTF; J gene: TRBJ1-2; clone size: NA; V gene: TRBV19; D gene: TRBD1
CDR3 DNA: TGTGCCAGTAGTATCCTGGGGAAAAAACTGTTTTTT; CDR3 protein: CASSILGKKLFF; J gene: TRBJ1-4; clone size: few; V gene: TRBV19; D gene: NA
CDR3 DNA: TGTGCCAGCAGCTTAAGTAGTGGAGGGGGCACTGAAGCTTTCTTT; CDR3 protein: CASSLSSGGGTEAFF; J gene: TRBJ1-1; clone size: NA; V gene: TRBV7-3; D gene: NA
CDR3 DNA: TGTGCCAGCAGCCCACCCCTTGGCACCGGGGAGCTGTTTTTT; CDR3 protein: CASSPPLGTGELFF; J gene: TRBJ2-2; clone size: NA; V gene: TRBV7-6; D gene: NA
CDR3 DNA: TGTGCCAGCAGCTTGGATCAGCTGGGATGGACCGGGGAGCTGTTTTTT; CDR3 protein: CASSLDQLGWTGELFF; J gene: TRBJ2-2; clone size: NA; V gene: TRBV5-6; D gene: NA
CDR3 DNA: TGTGCCAGCAGCTTGGGGACAGGGATGGGTCAGCCCCAGCATTTT; CDR3 protein: CASSLGTGMGQPQHF; J gene: TRBJ1-5; clone size: NA; V gene: TRBV5-6; D gene: TRBD1
CDR3 DNA: TGCGCCAGCGGGTTAGACGGGGACTCTGGAAACACCATATATTTT; CDR3 protein: CASGLDGDSGNTIYF; J gene: TRBJ1-3; clone size: NA; V gene: TRBV5-1; D gene: NA
CDR3 DNA: TGCGCCAGCAGCCAAGATTGGGGGCTTGCTGGAAACACCATATATTTT; CDR3 protein: CASSQDWGLAGNTIYF; J gene: TRBJ1-3; clone size: few; V gene: TRBV4-3; D gene: NA
CDR3 DNA: TGTGCCAGCTCACCTCAATTAGGAGGGGATACGCAGTATTTT; CDR3 protein: CASSPQLGGDTQYF; J gene: TRBJ2-3; clone size: few; V gene: TRBV18; D gene: NA
CDR3 DNA: TGTGCCAGCGCAAGGCCGGACAGTCCCTCCGAGCAGTACTTC; CDR3 protein: CASARPDSPSEQYF; J gene: TRBJ2-7; clone size: NA; V gene: TRBV27; D gene: NA
CDR3 DNA: TGTGCCTGGGGGCGGGCGGTGGCTCCCTACAAGCAGTACTTC; CDR3 protein: CAWGRAVAPYKQYF; J gene: TRBJ2-7; clone size: NA; V gene: TRBV30; D gene: NA
CDR3 DNA: TGTGCCTGGGGGCGACAGGACAATGAGCAGTTCTTC; CDR3 protein: CAWGRQDNEQFF; J gene: TRBJ2-1; clone size: medium-sized; V gene: TRBV6-6; D gene: NA
CDR3 DNA: TGTGCCAGCAGTGGGGCGGGGCCCGGGGAGCTGTTTTTT; CDR3 protein: CASSGAGPGELFF; J gene: TRBJ2-2; clone size: NA; V gene: TRBV6-1; D gene: NA
CDR3 DNA: TGTGCCAGCAGCCCTATGACACTATTGGGGAACACTGAAGCTTTCTTT; CDR3 protein: CASSPMTLLGNTEAFF; J gene: TRBJ1-1; clone size: few; V gene: TRBV7-9; D gene: NA
CDR3 DNA: TGTGCCAGCTCACCCCCCGGGGGGGCCACCTATGGAGGCTACACCTTC; CDR3 protein: CASSPPGGATYGGYTF; J gene: TRBJ1-2; clone size: few; V gene: TRBV18; D gene: NA
CDR3 DNA: TGTGCCTGGAGTCGGAGTCCCAGGGCTGGGGCCAACGTCCTGACTTTC; CDR3 protein: CAWSRSPRAGANVLTF; J gene: TRBJ2-6; clone size: once; V gene: TRBV30; D gene: NA
CDR3 DNA: TGCGCCAGCAGCGTGCGGGGGCTCGGAGATACGCAGTATTTT; CDR3 protein: CASSVRGLGDTQYF; J gene: TRBJ2-3; clone size: few; V gene: TRBV5-1; D gene: NA
CDR3 DNA: TGTGCCAGCAGATTAGAGACCCAGTACTTC; CDR3 protein: CASRLETQYF; J gene: TRBJ2-5; clone size: NA; V gene: TRBV6-5; D gene: NA
CDR3 DNA: TGTGCCAGCAGCCCGACAGGGCTAGTAAATGAAAAACTGTTTTTT; CDR3 protein: CASSPTGLVNEKLFF; J gene: TRBJ1-4; clone size: once; V gene: TRBV7-9; D gene: TRBD1
CDR3 DNA: TGTGCCAGCATCCCCAGACTCGAAAACATTCAGTACTTC; CDR3 protein: CASIPRLENIQYF; J gene: TRBJ2-4; clone size: NA; V gene: TRBV2; D gene: NA
CDR3 DNA: TGTGCCAGCAGTTACTGGCGGGGGGCTGGTTACGAGCAGTACTTC; CDR3 protein: CASSYWRGAGYEQYF; J gene: TRBJ2-7; clone size: NA; V gene: TRBV6-6; D gene: TRBD2
CDR3 DNA: TGCGCCAGCAGTTTCGACAGGGAACATGAGCAGTTCTTC; CDR3 protein: CASSFDREHEQFF; J gene: TRBJ2-1; clone size: NA; V gene: TRBV10-1; D gene: TRBD1
CDR3 DNA: TGTGCCAGCAGCTTGGGGTCCTGGGGGACAGATACGCAGTATTTT; CDR3 protein: CASSLGSWGTDTQYF; J gene: TRBJ2-3; clone size: medium-sized; V gene: TRBV5-6; D gene: NA
CDR3 DNA: TGCAGCGTAGACAGGGGGCCGGGCGAGCAGTACTTC; CDR3 protein: CSVDRGPGEQYF; J gene: TRBJ2-7; clone size: few; V gene: TRBV29-1; D gene: TRBD1
CDR3 DNA: TGTGCCAGCAGCTCGACTAGCCGGTACCTCCTAAACGAGCAGTACTTC; CDR3 protein: CASSSTSRYLLNEQYF; J gene: TRBJ2-7; clone size: NA; V gene: TRBV7-2; D gene: TRBD2
CDR3 DNA: TGTGCCAGCAGCAGCCGGCAGGGGGTCACAGATACGCAGTATTTT; CDR3 protein: CASSSRQGVTDTQYF; J gene: TRBJ2-3; clone size: NA; V gene: TRBV21-1; D gene: NA
CDR3 DNA: TGTGCCAGCTCTAGGCTGAATCAGCCCCAGCATTTT; CDR3 protein: CASSRLNQPQHF; J gene: TRBJ1-5; clone size: NA; V gene: TRBV27; D gene: NA
CDR3 DNA: TGTGCCAGCAGCATTTCCGGGACTACCCACTACGAGCAGTACTTC; CDR3 protein: CASSISGTTHYEQYF; J gene: TRBJ2-7; clone size: NA; V gene: TRBV7-3; D gene: TRBD2
CDR3 DNA: TGCGCCAGCAACCCCAGAGGGGTCTCGGGACAGGGGAACACTGAAGCTTTCTTT; CDR3 protein: CASNPRGVSGQGNTEAFF; J gene: TRBJ1-1; clone size: once; V gene: TRBV4-1; D gene: TRBD1
CDR3 DNA: TGTGCCAGCAGCCCGGACACAACGGGGGGAAACACCATATATTTT; CDR3 protein: CASSPDTTGGNTIYF; J gene: TRBJ1-3; clone size: NA; V gene: TRBV6-5; D gene: NA
CDR3 DNA: TGTGCCACCAGCCTGGACAGGAACACTGAAGCTTTCTTT; CDR3 protein: CATSLDRNTEAFF; J gene: TRBJ1-1; clone size: few; V gene: TRBV15; D gene: NA